The T cell receptor beta chain described here comes from a study of cytomegalovirus exposure and HLA in healthy donors. The length of the CDR3 is 15 residues. The V and J ends lost 4 bases and 7 bases, in that order; junction bases with no gene match: 9. CDR1 is MDHEN, CDR2 SYDVKM, per germline. Study-level results: With high specificity and sensitivity, the classifier reportedly diagnosed cytomegalovirus status. Investigators reported 164 TCR beta chains as tied to cytomegalovirus. Clusters of TCRs from the first cohort tended to co-occur in the roughly 120 validation repertoires (as a later analysis found).

The method was immunoSEQ multiplex PCR; TCRdb's version includes in-frame clones alone and lacks a portion of them. The sample consists of some 60,000 clones, 90% to 96% of them appearing once. A 120-subject validation cohort, separate from the 666-subject first cohort, supplied the donors. Comments on this clone: Its antigen is still unknown.

The sample comprised PBMCs. The receptor's source is a man aged 18 to 29 in good health and CMV-seronegative. The rearrangement joins TRBV28 to TRBJ2-1; 8 nucleotides line up with TRBD2. This chain's CDR3 is CASSYNGRARNEQFF. The DNA for the CDR3 is TGTGCCAGCAGTTATAACGGGAGGGCCCGGAATGAGCAGTTCTTC.